The source of this T cell receptor beta chain is a study of blood T cell repertoires in COVID-19. As for the study in general: Acute and convalescent COVID-19 specimens originated in the United States, Italy and Spain. PBMCs, B-cell-depleted T cells, or T cells provided the cDNA or gDNA that made up the material.

From germline, CDR1 is SGHTA and CDR2 FQGTGA. This CDR3 region has 12 residues. V lost 4 bases to trimming and J lost 6 bases, with 9 bases between them. As originally analysed: The authors estimated nucleated cell counts from reference gene primer amplification. The table came from immunoSEQ multiplex PCR; TCRdb's copy has only in-frame clones and leaves some out. Clonal size and the V and J genes are those of that table, whereas D and trimming came from the DNA. The sample carries tens of thousands of clones, 87% recorded once. V gene TRBV7-3 combines with J gene TRBJ1-1, with D perhaps matching TRBD1 (5 bases). Source material: peripheral blood. The sequence was collected from a human donor with acute or convalescent COVID-19. The donor label of this sample is uncertain. In DNA, the CDR3 is TGTGCCAGCAGCTCGACAGCCCCTGAAGCTTTCTTT. This codes for CASSSTAPEAFF.